This TCR beta chain stems from a study of CD8 T cells in ankylosing spondylitis. Study-wide results and limits: Clones linked to disease were reported to show significant enrichment in matched ankylosing spondylitis synovial fluid.

TCRdb re-derived calls from the 5' RACE reads in MiXCR, one entry per CDR3 protein. The sample lists about 240,000 distinct CDR3 sequences, 7.5% to 9% seen once, with around 6.8% in the top ten. This CDR3 has 14 amino acids. Germline V gene lookup returns CDR1 DFQATT and CDR2 SNEGSKA (reference sequence). J was trimmed by 5 bases and V by 4 bases; bases with no gene match: 5. Note on this clonotype: Antigen specificity is unknown.

Sequenced sample: blood, either unsorted or a sorted T cell fraction (not recorded which). The clonotype was recovered from a male donor with ankylosing spondylitis or in good health (not recorded which). V gene TRBV20-1 combines with J gene TRBJ2-1, with TRBD1 identical over 10 bases. The CDR3 bases are TGCAGTGCTATCGACAGGGGGCGGAACAATGAGCAGTTCTTC. It translates to CSAIDRGRNNEQFF.